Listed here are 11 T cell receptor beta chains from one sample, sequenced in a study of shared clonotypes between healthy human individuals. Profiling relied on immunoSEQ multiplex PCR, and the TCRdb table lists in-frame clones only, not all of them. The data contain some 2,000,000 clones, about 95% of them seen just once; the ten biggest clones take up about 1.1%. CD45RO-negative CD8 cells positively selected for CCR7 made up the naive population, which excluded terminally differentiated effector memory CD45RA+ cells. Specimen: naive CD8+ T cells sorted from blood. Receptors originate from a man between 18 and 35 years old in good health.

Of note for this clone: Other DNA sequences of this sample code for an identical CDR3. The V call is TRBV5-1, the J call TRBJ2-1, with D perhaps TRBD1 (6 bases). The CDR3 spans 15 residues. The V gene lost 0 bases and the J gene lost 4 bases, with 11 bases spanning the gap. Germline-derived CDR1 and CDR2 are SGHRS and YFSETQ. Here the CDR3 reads CASSLATGPYNEQFF. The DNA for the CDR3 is TGCGCCAGCAGCTTGGCCACAGGGCCGTACAATGAGCAGTTCTTC.

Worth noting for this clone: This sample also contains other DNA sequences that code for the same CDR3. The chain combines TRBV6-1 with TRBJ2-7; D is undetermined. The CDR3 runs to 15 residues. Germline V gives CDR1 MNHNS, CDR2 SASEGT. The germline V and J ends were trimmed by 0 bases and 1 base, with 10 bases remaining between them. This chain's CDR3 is CASSEARTGSYEQYF. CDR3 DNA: TGTGCCAGCAGTGAAGCAAGGACGGGTTCCTACGAGCAGTACTTC.

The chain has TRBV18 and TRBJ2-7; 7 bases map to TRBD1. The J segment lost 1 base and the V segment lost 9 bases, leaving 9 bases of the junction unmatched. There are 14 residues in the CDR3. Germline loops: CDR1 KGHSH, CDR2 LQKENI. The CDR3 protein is CASVSGDSSYEQYF. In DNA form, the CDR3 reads TGTGCCAGTGTGTCCGGGGACAGTTCCTACGAGCAGTACTTC.

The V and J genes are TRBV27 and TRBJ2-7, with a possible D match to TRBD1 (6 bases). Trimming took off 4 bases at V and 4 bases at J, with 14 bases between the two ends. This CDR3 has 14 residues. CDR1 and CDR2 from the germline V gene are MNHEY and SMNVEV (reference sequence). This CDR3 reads CASSYGGAGYEQYF. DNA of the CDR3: TGTGCCAGCAGTTATGGGGGCGCCGGTTACGAGCAGTACTTC.

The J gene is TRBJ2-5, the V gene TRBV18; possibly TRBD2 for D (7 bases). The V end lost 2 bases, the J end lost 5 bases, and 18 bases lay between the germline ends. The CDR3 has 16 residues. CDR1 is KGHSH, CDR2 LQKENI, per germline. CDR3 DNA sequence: TGTGCCAGCTCACCAGGGGGGGCCCGTTTGTGGGAGACCCAGTACTTC. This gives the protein CASSPGGARLWETQYF.

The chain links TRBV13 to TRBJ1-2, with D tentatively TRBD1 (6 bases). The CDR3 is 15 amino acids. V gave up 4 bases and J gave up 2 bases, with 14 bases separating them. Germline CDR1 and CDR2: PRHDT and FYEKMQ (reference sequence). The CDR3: CASSSGTGRNYGYTF. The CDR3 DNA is TGTGCCAGCAGCTCCGGCACAGGGAGGAACTATGGCTACACCTTC.

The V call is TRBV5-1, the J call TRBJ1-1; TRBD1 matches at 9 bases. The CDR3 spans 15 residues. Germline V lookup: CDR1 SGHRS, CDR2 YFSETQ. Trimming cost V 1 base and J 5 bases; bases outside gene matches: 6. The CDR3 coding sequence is TGCGCCAGCAGCTTGTCCGGGACAGGGATGACTGAAGCTTTCTTT. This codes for CASSLSGTGMTEAFF.

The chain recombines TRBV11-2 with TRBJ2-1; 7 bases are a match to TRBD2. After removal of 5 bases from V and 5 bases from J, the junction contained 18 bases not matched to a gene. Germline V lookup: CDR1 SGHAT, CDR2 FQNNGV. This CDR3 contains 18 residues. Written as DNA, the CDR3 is TGTGCCAGCAGCCGTCCGACTAGCTACGGCGGGGTTGACAATGAGCAGTTCTTC. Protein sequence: CASSRPTSYGGVDNEQFF.

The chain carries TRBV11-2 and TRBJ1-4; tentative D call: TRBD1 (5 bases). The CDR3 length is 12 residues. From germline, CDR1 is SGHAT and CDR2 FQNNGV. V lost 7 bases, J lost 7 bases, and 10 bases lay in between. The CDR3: CASTDRGEKLFF. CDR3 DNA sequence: TGTGCCAGCACCGATAGGGGTGAAAAACTGTTTTTT.

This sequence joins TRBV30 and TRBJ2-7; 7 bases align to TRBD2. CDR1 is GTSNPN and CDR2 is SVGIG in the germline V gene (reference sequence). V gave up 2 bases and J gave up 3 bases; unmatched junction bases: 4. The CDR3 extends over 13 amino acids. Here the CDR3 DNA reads TGTGCCTGGAGTTGGGGGGGGAACTACGAGCAGTACTTC. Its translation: CAWSWGGNYEQYF.

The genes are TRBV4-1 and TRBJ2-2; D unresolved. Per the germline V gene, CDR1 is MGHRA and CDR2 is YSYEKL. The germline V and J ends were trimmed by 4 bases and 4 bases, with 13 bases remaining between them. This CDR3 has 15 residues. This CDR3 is CASSPHDQVTGELFF. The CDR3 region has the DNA TGCGCCAGCAGCCCCCACGACCAAGTCACCGGGGAGCTGTTTTTT.